The clone carrying this T cell receptor beta chain was observed many times. As yet, its antigen is unknown. This sample is drawn from a study of spatial heterogeneity in lung cancer. Study-level background: The average appearance count of each unique TCR and UMI combination in raw reads was more than nine.

Points from the study as a whole: Tumor mutation counts were tracked by expanded intratumoral alpha and beta TCR counts.

Time point reported: sample taken at primary tumor resection. No cells were sorted before sequencing. The whole RNA sequenced was extracted from tumor, nontumor lung or frozen PBMC. TCRdb itself ran the 5' RACE reads through MiXCR, one entry per CDR3 protein. The sample holds 15,000 to 20,000 distinct CDR3 sequences, under 7% seen once. Per the germline V gene, CDR1 is MDHEN and CDR2 is SYDVKM. V was clipped by 9 bases and J by 0 bases, with 10 bases between them. This CDR3 is 13 amino acids long. Sequencing used lung tumor tissue, obtained at surgery. The chain is built from TRBV28 and TRBJ2-3, with unresolved D. The clonotype was recovered from a female donor with early-stage non-small cell lung cancer. The CDR3 reads CASRLQSTDTQYF. The CDR3 DNA sequence: TGTGCCAGTCGGCTGCAGAGCACAGATACGCAGTATTTT.